The clone carrying this T cell receptor (beta chain) was counted many times. The antigen is unknown. This entry belongs to a study of regulatory T cells in long-lasting Graves disease. The CDR3 consists of 19 residues. Germline values: CDR1 MNHEY, CDR2 SVGEGT. J gave up 5 bases and V 5 bases, and 14 bases lay outside the gene matches. Time point defined: newly diagnosed GD, antithyroid drugs for less than 3 months. TCR sequences were obtained from RNA taken from PBMCs. General observations from the study: Persistent patients shared more public clonotypes (fewer than 3,000) than newly diagnosed patients (966).

The TCR beta library used iRepertoire HTBI primers with Arm-PCR amplification of CDR3. TCRdb independently ran MiXCR on the multiplex PCR reads; one entry per CDR3 protein. The sample contains approximately 400,000 distinct CDR3 sequences, under 15% of which appear only once. These data were likewise used in another study, on T cells in Graves' hyperthyroidism and ophthalmopathy. That publication notes: A first-round RT-PCR of the TCR CDR3 used the HTBI primer set.

The clonotype originates from a woman in her thirties with Graves disease. The material sequenced was peripheral blood mononuclear cells (PBMCs), taken at new diagnosis, from a patient treated with antithyroid drugs. This chain uses TRBV6-2 or TRBV6-3 with TRBJ2-1, with 14 positions matching TRBD2. DNA for the CDR3: TGTGCCAGCAGTGAAATCCCGGGACAGACTAGCGGGAGGGACAATGAGCAGTTCTTC. This codes for CASSEIPGQTSGRDNEQFF.